The next 16 T cell receptor beta chains were all read from a single sample in a study of OX40 agonist ivuxolimab in advanced cancers. Using immunoSEQ multiplex PCR, the repertoire was profiled, and TCRdb retains in-frame clones only, with some absent. The sample has around 100,000 clones, approximately 91% seen once. The specimen comprised CD4+ or CD8+ T cells sorted from blood, sampled in a trial of the OX40 agonist ivuxolimab. All receptors derive from an adult with an advanced solid tumor such as melanoma, head and neck, liver or kidney cancer.

The rearrangement links TRBV5-1 to TRBJ2-7; D is perhaps TRBD1 (6 bases). The germline V and J ends were trimmed by 1 base and 0 bases, with 8 bases remaining between them. CDR1 and CDR2 (germline): SGHRS, YFSETQ. The CDR3 is 14 amino acids. The CDR3 DNA sequence: TGCGCCAGCAGCTTGTGGGGACACTCCTACGAGCAGTACTTC. It codes for CASSLWGHSYEQYF.

V gene TRBV7-9 combines with J gene TRBJ2-7; D is perhaps TRBD1 (5 bases). This CDR3 has 16 amino acids. V was shortened by 0 bases and J by 3 bases, with 15 bases between the two germline ends. CDR1 and CDR2 from the germline V gene are SEHNR and FQNEAQ (reference sequence). The chain's CDR3 is CASSLALGVDFYEQYF. The DNA of the CDR3 is TGTGCCAGCAGCTTAGCGCTAGGGGTCGACTTCTACGAGCAGTACTTC.

The J gene is TRBJ2-3, the V gene TRBV7-2, with 9 bases fitting TRBD1. From germline, CDR1 is SGHTA and CDR2 FQGNSA. Trimming took 5 bases from V and 2 from J; bases not matched to a gene: 5. The CDR3 consists of 15 residues. The CDR3: CASSGGQGPTDTQYF. CDR3 in DNA: TGTGCCAGCAGCGGAGGACAGGGGCCCACAGATACGCAGTATTTT.

Only one count was recorded for this clone. The chain couples TRBV10-3 to TRBJ1-1; the match to TRBD1 covers 7 bases. CDR1 is ENHRY, CDR2 SYGVKD, per germline. The CDR3 is made up of 15 amino acids. The junction had 9 bases not matched to a gene; V was cut back by 6 bases and J by 2 bases. The CDR3 reads CAIRGTVEDNTEAFF. The CDR3 DNA is TGTGCCATCAGGGGGACAGTGGAAGATAACACTGAAGCTTTCTTT.

J is TRBJ2-3 and V is TRBV6-1, with 8 bases identical to TRBD2. V gave up 6 bases and J gave up 2 bases; unmatched junction bases: 7. In germline, CDR1 is MNHNS, CDR2 SASEGT. The CDR3 is 15 residues long. The CDR3 DNA sequence: TGTGCCAGCAGAGCACTAGCGGTACTCACAGATACGCAGTATTTT. This sequence encodes CASRALAVLTDTQYF.

This chain connects TRBV14 to TRBJ2-2, with 8 positions matching TRBD1. This CDR3 has 18 amino acids. The V and J ends lost 1 base and 8 bases, in that order; junction bases with no gene match: 15. Germline V gene data show CDR1 as SGHDN and CDR2 as FVKESK. The CDR3 spells CASSQVAGGPVGVGELFF. The CDR3 nucleotides read TGTGCCAGCAGCCAAGTGGCAGGGGGCCCAGTCGGTGTGGGGGAGCTGTTTTTT.

The chain uses TRBV5-1 and TRBJ2-7; D possibly corresponds to TRBD2 (6 bases). The germline CDR1 and CDR2 sequences are SGHRS and YFSETQ. Trimming stripped 4 bases from V and 5 bases from J, with 19 bases between. The CDR3 spans 15 residues. The CDR3 DNA is TGCGCCAGCAGCCTTGGGGAGGTGGTGGGGAACGAGCAGTACTTC. Protein product: CASSLGEVVGNEQYF.

This chain joins TRBV6-5 and TRBJ1-4, with TRBD1 matching 7 bases. CDR3 length: 16 amino acids. V was clipped by 0 bases and J by 6 bases; unmatched bases: 7. The germline CDR1 and CDR2 sequences are MNHEY and SVGAGI. The CDR3: CASSYSTGVGDEKLFF. The CDR3 coding sequence is TGTGCCAGCAGTTACTCTACAGGGGTCGGGGATGAAAAACTGTTTTTT.

The CDR3 DNA sequence: TGCGCCAGCAGCTTGGAGGGACAGGGGGAAGCTTTCTTT. It is translated as CASSLEGQGEAFF. This chain uses TRBV5-1 with TRBJ1-1, with 10 positions matching TRBD1. The CDR3 has 13 residues. Germline V lookup: CDR1 SGHRS, CDR2 YFSETQ. The V gene end was trimmed by 0 bases and the J gene end by 8 bases; junction bases not matched to a gene: 1.

V and J are TRBV6-1 and TRBJ1-6, with 9 bases that match TRBD1. The CDR3 extends over 14 amino acids. Germline trimming cut 4 bases from V and 10 bases from J; bases unmatched to any gene: 5. In germline, CDR1 is MNHNS, CDR2 SASEGT. The CDR3 reads CASSGRDRVSPLHF. Written as DNA, the CDR3 is TGTGCCAGCAGTGGTCGGGACAGGGTCTCACCCCTCCACTTT.

This CDR3 reads CASSPLVGQGALETQYF. CDR3 coding DNA: TGTGCCAGCAGCCCCCTTGTGGGACAGGGGGCTTTGGAGACCCAGTACTTC. This chain joins TRBV7-8 and TRBJ2-5; 12 bases match TRBD1. Germline V gene sequence: CDR1 SGHVS, CDR2 FQNEAQ. Trimming took 5 bases from V and 5 from J; bases not matched to a gene: 12. This CDR3 is built from 17 residues.

This clone has just a few counts. J is TRBJ2-6 and V is TRBV19; a weak D match, TRBD1 (6 bases). Trimming cost V 9 bases and J 1 base, with 10 bases left between them. Germline V gives CDR1 LNHDA, CDR2 SQIVND (reference sequence). CDR3 size: 14 residues. The CDR3: CASTQGSGANVLTF. The CDR3 DNA reads as TGTGCCAGCACCCAGGGGTCTGGGGCCAACGTCCTGACTTTC. The full variable domain, its missing parts supplied by reference TRBV19 and TRBJ2-6, is DGGITQSPKYLFRKEGQNVTLSCEQNLNHDAMYWYRQDPGQGLRLIYYSQIVNDFQKGDIAEGYSVSREKKESFPLTVTSAQKNPTAFYLCASTQGSGANVLTFGAGSRLTVL.

V usage is TRBV5-4 and J usage is TRBJ2-2; possibly TRBD1 for D (6 bases). This CDR3 comprises 16 residues. Germline lookup yields CDR1 SGHNT and CDR2 YYREEE (reference sequence). V gave up 6 bases and J gave up 2 bases, with 17 bases separating them. The CDR3 loop is CASNKRAGANTGELFF. Written as DNA, the CDR3 is TGTGCCAGCAACAAACGTGCAGGGGCAAACACCGGGGAGCTGTTTTTT.

Regarding this clone: Its ends do not fully match the called genes, so a read error is possible. The V gene is TRBV6-1, the J gene TRBJ1-2; D call uncertain. The CDR3 loop spans 9 amino acids. Germline loops: CDR1 MNHNS, CDR2 SASEGT. CDR3 protein: CASSEVPVF. Here the CDR3 DNA reads TGTGCCAGCAGTGAAGTTCCGGTCTTC.

The chain combines TRBV5-4 with TRBJ1-6, with a possible D match to TRBD1 (5 bases). Germline V gene lookup returns CDR1 SGHNT and CDR2 YYREEE (reference sequence). This CDR3 is built from 15 residues. With 3 bases removed from V and 10 bases from J, the gap between germline ends came to 17 bases. The CDR3, as DNA: TGTGCCAGCAGCTCCCCCCAAGGGGAGGGCTCACCCCTCCACTTT. It translates to CASSSPQGEGSPLHF.

The chain employs TRBV6-1 and TRBJ1-1; D uncertain. CDR3 length: 14 residues. The V end lost 5 bases, the J end lost 3 bases, and 13 bases lay between the germline ends. Per germline, CDR1 MNHNS and CDR2 SASEGT. For the CDR3, the DNA is TGTGCCAGCAGTCGACGACCTGACTACACTGAAGCTTTCTTT. This gives the protein CASSRRPDYTEAFF.